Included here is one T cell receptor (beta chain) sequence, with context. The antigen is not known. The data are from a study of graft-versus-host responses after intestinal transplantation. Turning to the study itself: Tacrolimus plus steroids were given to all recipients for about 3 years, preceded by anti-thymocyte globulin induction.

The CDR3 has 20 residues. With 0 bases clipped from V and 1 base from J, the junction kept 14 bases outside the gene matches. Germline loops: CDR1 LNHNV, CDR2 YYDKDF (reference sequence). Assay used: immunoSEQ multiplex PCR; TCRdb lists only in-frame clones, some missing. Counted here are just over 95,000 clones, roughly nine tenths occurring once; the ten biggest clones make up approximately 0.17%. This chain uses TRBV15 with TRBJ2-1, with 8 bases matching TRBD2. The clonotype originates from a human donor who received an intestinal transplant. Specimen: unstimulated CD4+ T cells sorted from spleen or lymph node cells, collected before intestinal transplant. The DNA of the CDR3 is TGTGCCACCAGCAGAGAAGGGAGAGGACTAGCCTCGGGGTCCTACAATGAGCAGTTCTTC. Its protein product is CATSREGRGLASGSYNEQFF.